This TCR beta chain was sequenced during a study of human T cells and chemical hapten exposure. About the research overall: While the approximately 23-week study was under way, patients received diphenylcyclopropenone on the scalp every week.

Described time point: patch test 3, about 24 weeks after DPC sensitization. Regarding treatment: therapeutic diphenylcyclopropenone sensitization with weekly scalp DPC. The starting material, unfractionated whole blood, was used for total RNA extraction. TCRdb reprocessed the RACE reads via MiXCR and lists one record per CDR3 protein. The sample contains approximately 80,000 distinct CDR3 sequences, under 14% of which appear only once. Overall study results and limits: Significantly more large CDR3 similarity clusters arose among expanded TCRs than among controls. Counts of TCRs above 1 in 1000 frequency stayed unchanged with DPC sensitization.

The sample holds a few counts of this clonotype. Antigen unknown. This TCR was recovered from a woman in her 50s with alopecia areata. Some clones in this sample may be carry-over from other donors' samples. The material sequenced was whole blood, taken in connection with sensitization to the hapten diphenylcyclopropenone (DPC).

CDR3: CASSSERGSSYNEQFF. For the CDR3, the DNA is TGTGCCAGCAGCTCCGAGCGGGGGAGCTCCTACAATGAGCAGTTCTTC. The rearrangement links TRBV6-2 or TRBV6-3 to TRBJ2-1; TRBD2 agrees at 8 bases. The germline gives CDR1 MNHEY, CDR2 SVGEGT. J gave up 0 bases and V 6 bases, and 7 bases lay outside the gene matches. The CDR3 is 16 amino acids.